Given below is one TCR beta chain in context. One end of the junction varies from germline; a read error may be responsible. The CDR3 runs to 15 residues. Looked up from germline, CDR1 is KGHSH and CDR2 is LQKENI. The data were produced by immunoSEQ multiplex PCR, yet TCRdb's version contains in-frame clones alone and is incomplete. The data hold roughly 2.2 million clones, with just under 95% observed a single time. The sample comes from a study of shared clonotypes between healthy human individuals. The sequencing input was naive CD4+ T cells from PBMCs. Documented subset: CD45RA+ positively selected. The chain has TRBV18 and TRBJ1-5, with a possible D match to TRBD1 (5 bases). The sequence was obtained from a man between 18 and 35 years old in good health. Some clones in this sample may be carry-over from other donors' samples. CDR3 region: CASPPWGTFNQPQHF. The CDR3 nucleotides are TGTGCCAGCCCACCTTGGGGGACTTTCAATCAGCCCCAGCATTTT.